This T cell receptor beta chain was sequenced during a study of T cell responses to AZD1222 COVID-19 vaccine. TCRdb keeps only in-frame clones here, not all; method: immunoSEQ multiplex PCR. The repertoire consists of some 120,000 clones, with 70% to 90% occurring once and the leading ten covering roughly 1.5%. The CDR3 spans 14 residues. CDR1 and CDR2 from the germline V gene are SGHKS and YYEKEE (reference sequence). V was clipped by 0 bases and J by 8 bases, with 14 bases between them. Notes on the study in general: Among spike-specific TCRs, nearly half reportedly target unmutated variant regions.

There are a few counts of this clone. Antigen: not known. The receptor was derived from an adult in good health. Source: peripheral blood, taken on day 0 of AZD1222 vaccination. The chain has TRBV5-5 and TRBJ1-2; D might be TRBD1 (5 bases). The CDR3 DNA sequence: TGTGCCAGCAGCTTGGCCGGGCAGGGAGGCGGCTACACCTTC. This sequence encodes CASSLAGQGGGYTF. The variable domain in full, completed from reference TRBV5-5 and TRBJ1-2, reads DAGVTQSPTHLIKTRGQQVTLRCSPISGHKSVSWYQQVLGQGPQFIFQYYEKEERGRGNFPDRFSARQFPNYSSELNVNALLLGDSALYLCASSLAGQGGGYTFGSGTRLTVV.